Listed below are T cell receptor beta chains from one sample, sequenced in a study of blood T cell repertoires in COVID-19. The data were produced by immunoSEQ multiplex PCR, yet TCRdb's version contains in-frame clones alone and is incomplete. The sample holds 300,000 or so clones, roughly 86% seen once. The sequenced sample consisted of peripheral blood. These receptor sequences come from a woman between 50 and 59 years old who had recovered from COVID-19. Both conserved end residues are part of each CDR3.

v_gene,j_gene,len,CDR3aa
TRBV5-1,TRBJ2-4,18,CASSLVSINTIAKNIQYF
TRBV10-3,TRBJ1-3,14,CAIRRGQEKNTIYF
TRBV7-9,TRBJ2-3,16,CASSLGRLAETDTQYF
TRBV5-1,TRBJ2-7,15,CASSPAGTGSYEQYF
TRBV5-6,TRBJ1-1,15,CASSRTESMNTEAFF
TRBV7-2,TRBJ2-1,16,CASSLGIIGRESEQFF
TRBV21-1,TRBJ2-2,19,CASSKASGLAGTNTGELFF
TRBV7-9,TRBJ2-7,14,CATEYGQGYYEQYF
TRBV12-3/TRBV12-4,TRBJ2-2,12,CASSQDSGELFF
TRBV20-1,TRBJ2-1,12,CSASRGWNEQFF
TRBV4-3,TRBJ1-4,15,CASSQDSGGYEKLFF
TRBV4-3,TRBJ2-1,15,CASSGAGGPYNEQFF
TRBV7-8,TRBJ1-2,16,CASSLARDRVGYGYTF
TRBV6-5,TRBJ2-5,12,CASSVLGETQYF
TRBV6-6,TRBJ2-7,15,CASSYETGGPYEQYF
TRBV9,TRBJ2-7,13,CASSPGVEWEQYF
TRBV19,TRBJ1-1,15,CASSRRDRGNTEAFF
TRBV7-9,TRBJ2-2,17,CASSLGLWTDTTGELFF
TRBV7-9,TRBJ1-1,15,CASSPRDRVNTEAFF
TRBV4-3,TRBJ2-1,18,CASSQWTSGRGSYNEQFF
TRBV11-1,TRBJ2-5,11,CASSSRETQYF
TRBV4-3,TRBJ1-4,15,CASSQGQGVGEKLFF
TRBV11-2,TRBJ1-3,15,CASSLAGSSGNTIYF
TRBV5-4,TRBJ1-2,13,CASRPDRGYGYTF
TRBV11-2,TRBJ2-7,14,CASSSLAGGYEQYF
TRBV14,TRBJ2-1,20,CASSQELGWRGGSSYNEQFF
TRBV18,TRBJ2-2,16,CASSPASPDTTGELFF
TRBV5-4,TRBJ2-3,16,CASSLGQVSSTDTQYF
TRBV4-2,TRBJ1-2,17,CASSPLQRTGVNYGYTF
TRBV6-5,TRBJ1-3,14,CASRGPGNGNTIYF
TRBV28,TRBJ1-2,14,CASTLLGAGYGYTF
TRBV27,TRBJ2-5,15,CASSPGGRYQETQYF
TRBV28,TRBJ2-3,16,CASSRLGQGKSDTQYF
TRBV10-2,TRBJ1-1,15,CASFHPGGTRTEAFF
TRBV28,TRBJ2-5,13,CASSSGQAETQYF
TRBV30,TRBJ2-7,15,CAWSVRPLGGDEQYF
TRBV6-6,TRBJ2-2,16,CASRSAHGGPKGELFF
TRBV15,TRBJ1-4,13,CATTGNLGEKLFF
TRBV18,TRBJ2-7,17,CASSPNMGTSGSYEQYF
TRBV27,TRBJ2-1,14,CASSETGFYNEQFF
TRBV10-1,TRBJ1-6,15,CASSESRDGNSPLHF
TRBV12-3/TRBV12-4,TRBJ1-1,10,CASSDSRAFF
TRBV4-2,TRBJ2-7,15,CASSQELQGAYEQYF
TRBV6-2/TRBV6-3,TRBJ1-2,14,CASSGGGANYGYTF
TRBV28,TRBJ1-4,16,CASSLYTGPTNEKLFF
TRBV7-2,TRBJ2-1,15,CASSLVPGLGNEQFF
TRBV18,TRBJ1-2,13,CASSPPGEMGYTF
TRBV7-2,TRBJ2-5,13,CASSLPQKETQYF
TRBV12-3/TRBV12-4,TRBJ1-4,13,CASSLGQREKLFF
TRBV9,TRBJ2-1,15,CASSARRGEQDEQFF
TRBV28,TRBJ1-2,12,CASSFRGYGYTF
TRBV6-5,TRBJ2-7,13,CASGGPATYEQYF
TRBV10-2,TRBJ1-4,13,CASQGQPNEKLFF
TRBV28,TRBJ2-1,13,CASTSSGYNEQFF
TRBV5-1,TRBJ2-7,17,CASSLKGGNRVVHEQYF
TRBV30,TRBJ2-7,12,CAWSFNSYEQYF
TRBV2,TRBJ1-6,14,CASSVAAGNSPLHF